Listed below are T cell receptor beta chains from one sample, sequenced in a study of CD8 T cells in Susac syndrome. TCRdb used MiXCR to reprocess the immunoSEQ multiplex PCR reads, holding one entry per CDR3 protein. The table has 200,000 to 300,000 distinct CDR3 sequences, 93% seen once; the top ten hold around 0.067%. Sequencing input: CD4+ T cells from PBMCs. Source of these receptors: a human donor with multiple sclerosis. Each CDR3 is given with its conserved first and last residue. Each record gives: CDR3 protein, CDR3 DNA, D gene, V gene, J gene, clone size. The D gene is left open where the match is weak. Size values are once, few and many counts, or a class for expanded clones, and some rows have none.

CDR3aa: CASSLSAGRGGAFF
CDR3nt: TGTGCCAGCAGTTTATCGGCAGGCAGGGGGGGAGCTTTCTTT
d_gene: TRBD1
v_gene: TRBV28
j_gene: TRBJ1-1
abundance: once

CDR3aa: CASSHRDLETQYF
CDR3nt: TGTGCCAGCAGCCACCGGGATTTAGAGACCCAGTACTTC
d_gene: -
v_gene: TRBV7-9
j_gene: TRBJ2-5
abundance: -

CDR3aa: CASSGGQGASPLHF
CDR3nt: TGTGCCAGCAGCGGGGGACAGGGGGCCTCACCCCTCCACTTT
d_gene: TRBD1
v_gene: TRBV9
j_gene: TRBJ1-6
abundance: -

CDR3aa: CAIRGLAGVWDEQFF
CDR3nt: TGTGCCATCAGGGGACTAGCGGGAGTCTGGGATGAGCAGTTCTTC
d_gene: TRBD2
v_gene: TRBV10-3
j_gene: TRBJ2-1
abundance: -

CDR3aa: CASSDSPGDTDTQYF
CDR3nt: TGTGCCAGCAGTGATTCTCCGGGGGACACAGATACGCAGTATTTT
d_gene: -
v_gene: TRBV25-1
j_gene: TRBJ2-3
abundance: -

CDR3aa: CASSLVTGAHIYGYTF
CDR3nt: TGTGCCAGCAGCTTAGTGACAGGGGCTCACATCTATGGCTACACCTTC
d_gene: TRBD1
v_gene: TRBV11-2
j_gene: TRBJ1-2
abundance: -

CDR3aa: CASKARDSGQPQHF
CDR3nt: TGTGCCAGCAAGGCCCGGGACAGTGGACAGCCCCAGCATTTT
d_gene: TRBD1
v_gene: TRBV6-1
j_gene: TRBJ1-5
abundance: -

CDR3aa: CASSEQGSSTEAFF
CDR3nt: TGTGCCAGCAGCGAACAGGGGAGTTCTACTGAAGCTTTCTTT
d_gene: TRBD1
v_gene: TRBV9
j_gene: TRBJ1-1
abundance: -

CDR3aa: CASSFQGPDTGELFF
CDR3nt: TGTGCCAGCAGTTTCCAGGGACCCGACACCGGGGAGCTGTTTTTT
d_gene: -
v_gene: TRBV6-5
j_gene: TRBJ2-2
abundance: -

CDR3aa: CSARTGGKETQYF
CDR3nt: TGCAGTGCTAGGACAGGGGGCAAGGAGACCCAGTACTTC
d_gene: TRBD1
v_gene: TRBV20-1
j_gene: TRBJ2-5
abundance: -

CDR3aa: CASSEVRVTDTQYF
CDR3nt: TGTGCCAGCAGTGAGGTGAGGGTCACAGATACGCAGTATTTT
d_gene: -
v_gene: TRBV2
j_gene: TRBJ2-3
abundance: -

CDR3aa: CASSQLQSYNEQFF
CDR3nt: TGCGCCAGCAGCCAACTCCAGTCCTACAATGAGCAGTTCTTC
d_gene: -
v_gene: TRBV5-1
j_gene: TRBJ2-1
abundance: -

CDR3aa: CASRGTETQYF
CDR3nt: TGTGCCAGCCGAGGGACGGAGACCCAGTACTTC
d_gene: -
v_gene: TRBV2
j_gene: TRBJ2-5
abundance: few

CDR3aa: CSARVGNRGTDTQYF
CDR3nt: TGCAGTGCTAGAGTTGGGAACAGGGGCACAGATACGCAGTATTTT
d_gene: -
v_gene: TRBV20-1
j_gene: TRBJ2-3
abundance: -

CDR3aa: CASSDTGLNTEAFF
CDR3nt: TGCGCCAGCAGCGATACAGGGCTGAACACTGAAGCTTTCTTT
d_gene: -
v_gene: TRBV5-1
j_gene: TRBJ1-1
abundance: -

CDR3aa: CASSESGSVNTEAFF
CDR3nt: TGCGCCAGCAGTGAGTCGGGGTCCGTGAACACTGAAGCTTTCTTT
d_gene: -
v_gene: TRBV10-1
j_gene: TRBJ1-1
abundance: -

CDR3aa: CASSFLRVPQETQYF
CDR3nt: TGCGCCAGCAGTTTTTTAAGGGTCCCTCAAGAGACCCAGTACTTC
d_gene: -
v_gene: TRBV23-1
j_gene: TRBJ2-5
abundance: -

CDR3aa: CASSITSGSTDTQYF
CDR3nt: TGTGCCAGTAGTATAACTAGCGGATCCACAGATACGCAGTATTTT
d_gene: TRBD2
v_gene: TRBV19
j_gene: TRBJ2-3
abundance: -

CDR3aa: CASSLPTGGMNTEAFF
CDR3nt: TGTGCCAGCAGCTTACCTACAGGGGGCATGAACACTGAAGCTTTCTTT
d_gene: TRBD1
v_gene: TRBV7-9
j_gene: TRBJ1-1
abundance: once

CDR3aa: CASSLSGGTSGATGELFF
CDR3nt: TGCGCCAGCAGCTTGTCCGGGGGGACTAGCGGGGCCACCGGGGAGCTGTTTTTT
d_gene: TRBD2
v_gene: TRBV5-1
j_gene: TRBJ2-2
abundance: -

CDR3aa: CASLRYPNEQFF
CDR3nt: TGTGCCAGCCTCCGGTATCCCAATGAGCAGTTCTTC
d_gene: -
v_gene: TRBV28
j_gene: TRBJ2-1
abundance: -

CDR3aa: CASSDEEVSPLHF
CDR3nt: TGTGCCAGCAGTGACGAAGAGGTTTCACCCCTCCACTTT
d_gene: -
v_gene: TRBV6-4
j_gene: TRBJ1-6
abundance: -